These 13 T cell receptor beta chains came from one sample sequenced in a study of control samples from healthy donors and cancer patients. Clones were sequenced by immunoSEQ multiplex PCR, and TCRdb holds only the in-frame ones, with some missing. Here the sample spans 100,000 or so clones, roughly 89% being singletons. Material for sequencing was blood. Receptors originate from a man aged 25-45 years in good health.

The CDR3 spells CASSLGVARSGVEQFF. In DNA, the CDR3 is TGTGCCAGCAGCTTGGGGGTGGCGCGAAGTGGGGTTGAGCAGTTCTTC. V is TRBV5-4 and J is TRBJ2-1, with D hard to call. The germline V and J ends were trimmed by 0 bases and 9 bases, with 19 bases remaining between them. Germline V gene data show CDR1 as SGHNT and CDR2 as YYREEE (reference sequence). CDR3 length: 16 amino acids.

J is TRBJ2-1 and V is TRBV11-3, with 14 nucleotides matching TRBD2. The germline V gene encodes CDR1 SGHNT and CDR2 YENEEA. The CDR3 length is 17 residues. The ends lost 5 bases at V and 8 bases at J; junction bases unmatched: 11. CDR3 in amino acids: CASSPGGGTSGSDEQFF. The CDR3 region has the DNA TGTGCCAGCAGCCCCGGAGGGGGGACTAGCGGGAGTGATGAGCAGTTCTTC.

The chain combines TRBV5-1 with TRBJ1-5; unclear D gene. V shed 4 bases and J shed 1 base, with 12 bases lying between them. Germline values: CDR1 SGHRS, CDR2 YFSETQ. The CDR3 totals 15 residues. Written as DNA, the CDR3 is TGCGCCAGCAGCCCTTCACCCTCAAGCAATCAGCCCCAGCATTTT. Residues: CASSPSPSSNQPQHF.

This chain uses TRBV9 with TRBJ2-1; the D is unclear. Looked up from germline, CDR1 is SGDLS and CDR2 is YYNGEE. V gave up 0 bases and J gave up 6 bases, with 10 bases separating them. The CDR3 loop spans 14 amino acids. CDR3 in DNA: TGTGCCAGCAGCGTAGGAGGCGGCCGCAATGAGCAGTTCTTC. Protein: CASSVGGGRNEQFF.

The sample holds one count of this clone. The chain employs TRBV18 and TRBJ2-5; no firm D call. The germline V gene has CDR1 KGHSH and CDR2 LQKENI. The V and J ends lost 1 base and 2 bases respectively, with 5 bases between them. The CDR3 loop spans 13 amino acids. For the CDR3, the DNA is TGTGCCAGCTCACCACAGAGGCAAGAGACCCAGTACTTC. The encoded protein is CASSPQRQETQYF.

J is TRBJ2-7 and V is TRBV7-2, with 10 bases identical to TRBD2. J gave up 7 bases and V 1 base, and 4 bases lay outside the gene matches. The CDR3 consists of 14 residues. Germline V gene lookup returns CDR1 SGHTA and CDR2 FQGNSA. CDR3 sequence reads: CASSLEAGGPEQYF. DNA of the CDR3: TGTGCCAGCAGCTTAGAAGCGGGAGGGCCTGAGCAGTACTTC.

The gene calls are TRBV27 and TRBJ1-2; TRBD1 might be the D (6 bases). CDR3 size: 11 residues. V lost 10 bases to trimming and J lost 7 bases, with 13 bases between them. Germline lookup yields CDR1 MNHEY and CDR2 SMNVEV (reference sequence). CDR3 in amino acids: CATKAGVGYTF. In DNA form, the CDR3 reads TGTGCCACCAAGGCAGGGGTTGGCTACACCTTC.

The chain combines TRBV12-5 with TRBJ2-2, with 9 bases lining up with TRBD1. With 1 base clipped from V and 4 bases from J, the junction kept 1 base outside the gene matches. This CDR3 contains 15 residues. Germline CDR1 LGHNT, CDR2 FRNRAP. The CDR3 is CASGLGQGGTGELFF. DNA for the CDR3: TGTGCTAGTGGTTTGGGACAGGGGGGCACCGGGGAGCTGTTTTTT.

The rearrangement joins TRBV28 to TRBJ2-7; 9 bases map to TRBD1. Germline V gene lookup returns CDR1 MDHEN and CDR2 SYDVKM. J was trimmed by 3 bases and V by 5 bases; bases with no gene match: 8. CDR3 size: 15 residues. CDR3 loop: CASSRSNRGLYEQYF. The CDR3 DNA reads as TGTGCCAGCAGTCGAAGCAACAGGGGGCTCTACGAGCAGTACTTC.

The J gene is TRBJ2-1, the V gene TRBV6-2 or TRBV6-3, with 11 bases identical to TRBD2. The CDR3 covers 15 residues. V lost 6 bases and J lost 3; bases outside the gene matches: 4. Germline loops: CDR1 MNHEY, CDR2 SVGEGT. In DNA form, the CDR3 reads TGTGCCAGCAGCCTCCTAGCGGGAGGCTACAATGAGCAGTTCTTC. Its translation is CASSLLAGGYNEQFF.

The chain uses TRBV2 and TRBJ2-1; D remains ambiguous. V lost 11 bases and J 5 bases, leaving 16 bases between the germline ends. Germline loops: CDR1 SNHLY, CDR2 FYNNEI. The length of the CDR3 is 13 residues. The CDR3 DNA reads as TGTGCCGTCCCCCGGACCGCCGACAATGAGCAGTTCTTC. Encoded protein: CAVPRTADNEQFF. The entire variable domain, with the rest obtained from reference TRBV2 and TRBJ2-1, is as follows: EPEVTQTPSHQVTQMGQEVILRCVPISNHLYFYWYRQILGQKVEFLVSFYNNEISEKSEIFDDQFSVERPDGSNFTLKIRSTKLEDSAMYFCAVPRTADNEQFFGPGTRLTVL.

This clone has just one count. The chain links TRBV5-1 to TRBJ1-5; D possibly corresponds to TRBD1 (6 bases). The CDR3 sequence is 15 residues long. Per the germline V gene, CDR1 is SGHRS and CDR2 is YFSETQ. Trimming took off 3 bases at V and 0 bases at J, with 10 bases between the two ends. This chain's CDR3 is CASSSTGLSNQPQHF. In nucleotides, the CDR3 is TGCGCCAGCAGCTCCACAGGGCTTAGCAATCAGCCCCAGCATTTT.

The V and J genes are TRBV24-1 and TRBJ2-1; 7 positions agree with TRBD1. V dropped 3 bases and J dropped 4; count of bases not matched to a gene: 8. CDR1 and CDR2 (germline): KGHDR, SFDVKD. This CDR3 has 16 amino acids. This chain's CDR3 is CATSDRGQAIYNEQFF. Here the CDR3 DNA reads TGTGCCACCAGTGATCGCGGACAGGCTATTTACAATGAGCAGTTCTTC.